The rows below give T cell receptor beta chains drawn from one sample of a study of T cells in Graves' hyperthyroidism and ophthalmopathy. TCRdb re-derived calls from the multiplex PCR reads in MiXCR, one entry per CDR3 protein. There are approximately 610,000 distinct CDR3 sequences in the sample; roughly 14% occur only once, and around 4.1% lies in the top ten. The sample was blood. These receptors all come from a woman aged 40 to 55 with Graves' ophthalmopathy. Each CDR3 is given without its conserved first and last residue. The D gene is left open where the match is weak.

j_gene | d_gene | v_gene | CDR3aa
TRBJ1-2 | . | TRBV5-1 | ASSADSRSTYGYT
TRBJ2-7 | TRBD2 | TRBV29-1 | SVEGLAGGTSWEQY
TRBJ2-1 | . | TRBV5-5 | ASSLAPTSDEQF
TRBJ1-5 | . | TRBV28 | ASKTNSNQPQH
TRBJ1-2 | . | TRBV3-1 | ASSQELGGSSYGYT
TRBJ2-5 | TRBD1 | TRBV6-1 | ASSRAGGIGETQY
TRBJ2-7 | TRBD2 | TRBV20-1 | SADPLPPRSGGEQY
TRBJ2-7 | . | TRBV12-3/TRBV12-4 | ASSRDPGLDEQY
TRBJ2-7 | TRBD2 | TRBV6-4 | ASSYSPGTSAPY
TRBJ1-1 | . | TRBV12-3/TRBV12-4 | ASSWGAEAF
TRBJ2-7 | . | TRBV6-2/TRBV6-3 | ASSYTPTGSHEQY
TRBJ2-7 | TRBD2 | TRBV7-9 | ARQGLATTYEQY
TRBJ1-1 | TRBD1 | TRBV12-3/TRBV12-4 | ASSSPSRTGVLGNTEAF
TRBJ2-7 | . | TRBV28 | ASSLMGLGDEQY
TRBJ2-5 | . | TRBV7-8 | ASSFTGSQETQY
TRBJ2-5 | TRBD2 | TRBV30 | ACLTSGVETQY
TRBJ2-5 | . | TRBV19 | ASSMAGEETQY
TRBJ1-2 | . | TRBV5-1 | ASSWTLNYGYT
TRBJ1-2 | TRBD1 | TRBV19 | ASSSGQEYRTNYGYT
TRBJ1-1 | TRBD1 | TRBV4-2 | ASSPGQGAWGTEAF
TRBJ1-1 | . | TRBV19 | ASSTNNRRPNTEAF
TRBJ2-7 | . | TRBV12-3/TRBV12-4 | ASRDSETYEQY
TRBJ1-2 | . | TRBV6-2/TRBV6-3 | ASSPDADYGYT
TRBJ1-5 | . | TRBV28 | ASRYIDRPQH
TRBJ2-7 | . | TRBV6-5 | ASSTRDLISYEQY
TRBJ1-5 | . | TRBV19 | ASSIDGSSNQPQH
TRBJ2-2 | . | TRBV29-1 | SVSSGNTGELF
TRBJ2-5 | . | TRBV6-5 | ASTFGGDIGETQY
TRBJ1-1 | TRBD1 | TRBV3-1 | ASSVRGLTEAF
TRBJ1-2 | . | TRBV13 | ASSLERGVNYGYT
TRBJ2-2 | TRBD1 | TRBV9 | ASSSETGDFGGELF
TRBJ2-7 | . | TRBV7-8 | ASSSPPATEQY
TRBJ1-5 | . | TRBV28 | ASRHRDAGSYQPQH
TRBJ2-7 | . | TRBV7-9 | ASSRGGQDEQY
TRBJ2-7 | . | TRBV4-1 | ASSLEDAPSYEQY
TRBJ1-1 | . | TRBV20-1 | SAEGLFTEAF
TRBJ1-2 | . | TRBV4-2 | ASSLPGTPQIICYGYT
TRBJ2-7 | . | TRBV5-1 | ASNPGVSGEQY
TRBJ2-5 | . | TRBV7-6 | ASSPTGSKTQY
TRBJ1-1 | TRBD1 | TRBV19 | ASSMVRTGLTEAF
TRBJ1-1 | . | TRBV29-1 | SERRGSSYTEAF
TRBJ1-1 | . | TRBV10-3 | AISEDTGAF
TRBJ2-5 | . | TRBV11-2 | ASSFRTAQETQY
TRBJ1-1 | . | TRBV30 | AWMNQGNTEAF
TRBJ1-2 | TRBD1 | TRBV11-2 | ASELGTGIKSSYGYT
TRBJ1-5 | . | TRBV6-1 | ASSEQGYSNQPQH
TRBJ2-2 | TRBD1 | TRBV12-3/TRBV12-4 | ASSRDRGLYEDTGELF
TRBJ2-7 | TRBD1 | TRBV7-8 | ASSFPGQNLYEQY
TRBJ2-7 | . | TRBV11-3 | ASSLMGAASYEQY
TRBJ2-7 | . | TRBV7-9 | ATGHEQY
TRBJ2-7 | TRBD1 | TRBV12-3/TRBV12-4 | ASTMDRGLYEQY
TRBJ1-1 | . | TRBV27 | ASSFWGGLNTEAF
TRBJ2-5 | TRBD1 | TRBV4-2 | ASSQDGQGEVETQY
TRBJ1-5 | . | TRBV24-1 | ATSEGRTQH
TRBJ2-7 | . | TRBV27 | ASSLVGHGYEQY
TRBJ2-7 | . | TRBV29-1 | SVGRGYEQY
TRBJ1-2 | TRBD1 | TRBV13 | ASSQGQEINYGYT